This TCR beta chain was profiled in a study of T cell responses to AZD1222 COVID-19 vaccine. Study-level findings and limits: Within unmutated variant regions lay the reported targets of nearly half of spike-specific TCRs. Repertoire samples came only from after the peak T cell response. Elevations in Spike-specific TCR breadth and depth followed administration of two AZD1222 doses.

As regards this clone: The antigen is unknown.

Sequenced by immunoSEQ multiplex PCR; TCRdb stores in-frame clones only, minus some. This table has a few hundred thousand clones, 85% to 95% appearing once. Germline V CDR1 and CDR2: LNHDA, SQIVND (reference sequence). V was cut by 6 bases and J by 0 bases, with 12 bases left in between. The CDR3 sequence is 14 residues long. V gene TRBV19 combines with J gene TRBJ2-7; no reliable D call. The receptor was derived from an adult in good health. The sequencing used peripheral blood, collected on day 0 of AZD1222 vaccination. The CDR3 region is CASSPTRSSYEQYF. The CDR3, as DNA: TGTGCCAGTAGCCCGACCCGGAGCTCCTACGAGCAGTACTTC.